Each of the 26 T cell receptor beta chains below was sequenced from the same sample in a study of T cells in lung cancer brain metastases. Only in-frame clones appear in the TCRdb table, and some are missing; sequencing was by immunoSEQ multiplex PCR. The sample records over 1,000 clones, 70% to 90% being singletons. Sequencing was done on a sample of tumor tissue from a brain metastasis. These receptors originate from a woman aged 45-65 years with non-small cell lung cancer that had spread to the brain.

The V and J genes are TRBV2 and TRBJ2-7; tentatively, D is TRBD2 (5 bases). CDR3 size: 16 residues. The ends were cut back, 10 bases at V and 4 bases at J, with 26 bases in the middle. Germline V gene lookup returns CDR1 SNHLY and CDR2 FYNNEI. This CDR3 is CATEQLVAEAVYEQYF. The CDR3 region has the DNA TGTGCCACAGAGCAATTGGTAGCCGAAGCGGTATACGAGCAGTACTTC.

The chain joins TRBV7-2 to TRBJ2-3; 13 bases are a match to TRBD2. CDR3 size: 16 residues. The germline V gene has CDR1 SGHTA and CDR2 FQGNSA. V lost 5 bases and J lost 3; bases outside the gene matches: 5. The CDR3 DNA reads as TGTGCCAGCAGCCCGGGACTAGCGGGGATAACAGATACGCAGTATTTT. This encodes CASSPGLAGITDTQYF.

The chain recombines TRBV30 with TRBJ1-1; D is possibly TRBD1 (5 bases). There are 13 residues in the CDR3. The germline V and J ends were trimmed by 0 bases and 5 bases, with 10 bases remaining between them. The germline CDR1 and CDR2 sequences are GTSNPN and SVGIG (reference sequence). Here the CDR3 DNA reads TGTGCCTGGAGTGTACTAGGGGTGACTGAAGCTTTCTTT. This gives the protein CAWSVLGVTEAFF.

The chain uses TRBV5-1 and TRBJ1-5, with D maybe TRBD1 (6 bases). Germline loops: CDR1 SGHRS, CDR2 YFSETQ. Trimming took off 1 base at V and 2 bases at J, with 10 bases between the two ends. The CDR3 extends over 15 amino acids. CDR3 loop: CASSLQGLGNQPQHF. The CDR3 coding sequence is TGCGCCAGCAGCTTGCAGGGGTTGGGCAATCAGCCCCAGCATTTT.

The chain employs TRBV2 and TRBJ1-5; D gene unclear. The CDR3 has 14 residues. Trimming removed 4 bases from V and 3 bases from J, with 10 bases in between. The germline CDR1 and CDR2 sequences are SNHLY and FYNNEI. The DNA of the CDR3 is TGTGCCAGCAGTGCCTATGACCCCAATCAGCCCCAGCATTTT. It yields the protein CASSAYDPNQPQHF.

This chain links TRBV7-9 with TRBJ1-2; D unresolved. Germline V CDR1 and CDR2: SEHNR, FQNEAQ (reference sequence). V shed 1 base and J shed 8 bases, with 17 bases lying between them. The CDR3 is 15 amino acids. Here the CDR3 reads CASSLVAPGSEGYTF. CDR3 DNA sequence: TGTGCCAGCAGCTTAGTCGCCCCGGGGAGCGAAGGCTACACCTTC. Combining the CDR3 with reference TRBV7-9 and TRBJ1-2 gives the whole variable domain DTGVSQNPRHKITKRGQNVTFRCDPISEHNRLYWYRQTLGQGPEFLTYFQNEAQLEKSRLLSDRFSAERPKGSFSTLEIQRTEQGDSAMYLCASSLVAPGSEGYTFGSGTRLTVV.

The CDR3 protein is CASSGWGELTGELFF. The DNA of the CDR3 is TGTGCCAGCAGTGGATGGGGGGAATTGACCGGGGAGCTGTTTTTT. This chain uses TRBV6-1 with TRBJ2-2, with D perhaps TRBD2 (6 bases). The V end lost 4 bases, the J end lost 5 bases, and 14 bases lay between the germline ends. The CDR3 contains 15 residues. From germline, CDR1 is MNHNS and CDR2 SASEGT.

The chain recombines TRBV6-6 with TRBJ1-6; TRBD1 agrees at 9 bases. This CDR3 has 15 amino acids. Germline V CDR1 and CDR2: MNHNY, SVGAGI (reference sequence). The V gene end was trimmed by 7 bases and the J gene end by 10 bases; junction bases not matched to a gene: 11. The CDR3 region has the DNA TGTGCCAGCAACACTGAGGGGACAGGGAGATCACCCCTCCACTTT. Translated, it gives CASNTEGTGRSPLHF.

The chain couples TRBV7-9 to TRBJ2-7; 9 positions agree with TRBD2. V trimming: 5 bases; J trimming: 3 bases; junction bases outside the gene matches: 8. The CDR3 runs 15 residues. Looked up from germline, CDR1 is SEHNR and CDR2 is FQNEAQ (reference sequence). Here the CDR3 reads CASSPPTSGNYEQYF. CDR3 coding DNA: TGTGCCAGCAGCCCCCCGACTAGCGGCAACTACGAGCAGTACTTC.

This sequence joins TRBV4-1 and TRBJ2-1; D gene ambiguous. Germline CDR1 is MGHRA and CDR2 is YSYEKL. V was cut by 4 bases and J by 5 bases, with 6 bases left in between. The CDR3 runs 12 residues. The CDR3 sequence is CASSPTNNEQFF. CDR3 nucleotide sequence: TGCGCCAGCAGCCCTACTAACAATGAGCAGTTCTTC.

The rearrangement joins TRBV5-6 to TRBJ2-1; no reliable D call. V lost 0 bases and J 8 bases, leaving 18 bases between the germline ends. The CDR3 length is 16 residues. Germline V CDR1 and CDR2: SGHDT, YYEEEE. The DNA of the CDR3 is TGTGCCAGCAGCTTGGCGCGCCGGATAACACGGTATGAGCAGTTCTTC. Its translation: CASSLARRITRYEQFF.

This chain links TRBV7-8 with TRBJ2-7; possibly TRBD1 or TRBD2 for D (5 bases each). Trimming shortened V by 1 base and J by 7 bases, and 11 bases separated the two germline ends. There are 13 residues in the CDR3. Germline V gives CDR1 SGHVS, CDR2 FQNEAQ. Written as DNA, the CDR3 is TGTGCCAGCAGCTTAGGAACAGGCGGGGAGCAGTACTTC. It codes for CASSLGTGGEQYF.

The chain couples TRBV20-1 to TRBJ1-3; a possible D gene is TRBD1 (5 bases). CDR1 is DFQATT and CDR2 is SNEGSKA in the germline V gene (reference sequence). The CDR3 is made up of 10 amino acids. CDR3 nucleotide sequence: TGCAGCGCAGGGGGAAACACCATATATTTT. This encodes CSAGGNTIYF.

For the CDR3, the DNA is TGTGCCAGCAGCTTAGCAGGGGGCCCCTACAATGAGCAGTTCTTC. This gives the protein CASSLAGGPYNEQFF. The chain combines TRBV7-8 with TRBJ2-1, with 7 bases lining up with TRBD1. V was clipped by 0 bases and J by 2 bases; unmatched bases: 1. From germline, CDR1 is SGHVS and CDR2 FQNEAQ. The CDR3 runs 15 residues.

V gene TRBV14 combines with J gene TRBJ2-3; D is undetermined. Trimming took 6 bases from V and 4 from J, leaving 11 bases between them. The CDR3 has 13 residues. Germline values: CDR1 SGHDN, CDR2 FVKESK. The CDR3 reads CASRVSSSDTQYF. CDR3 coding DNA: TGTGCCAGCAGGGTTAGTTCCTCAGATACGCAGTATTTT.

This chain joins TRBV4-1 and TRBJ2-3; D may correspond to TRBD1 or TRBD2 (7 bases each). Germline V gene data show CDR1 as MGHRA and CDR2 as YSYEKL. This CDR3 spans 17 amino acids. Trimming took off 3 bases at V and 4 bases at J, with 20 bases between the two ends. The CDR3 DNA reads as TGCGCCAGCAGCCACACCCCAGGGGGGGGTGTGGCAGATACGCAGTATTTT. Translation gives CASSHTPGGGVADTQYF.

The chain joins TRBV4-1 to TRBJ1-4, with no clear D. The germline V gene encodes CDR1 MGHRA and CDR2 YSYEKL. The V end was cut by 0 bases, the J end by 6 bases, with 11 bases between. This CDR3 comprises 15 residues. CDR3 in amino acids: CASSQDLRRDEKLFF. In DNA, the CDR3 is TGCGCCAGCAGCCAAGACCTAAGAAGGGATGAAAAACTGTTTTTT.

CDR3 DNA: TGTGCCAGCAGCCCCAGGGGGGCGGAGGGCTACACCTTC. It specifies CASSPRGAEGYTF. The rearrangement joins TRBV7-9 to TRBJ1-2, with 7 positions matching TRBD1. The V and J ends lost 5 bases and 8 bases, in that order; junction bases with no gene match: 8. The CDR3 is made up of 13 amino acids. CDR1 and CDR2 (germline): SEHNR, FQNEAQ (reference sequence).

The chain has TRBV19 and TRBJ1-1; D is unclear. The V end was cut by 9 bases, the J end by 3 bases, with 14 bases between. The germline V gene has CDR1 LNHDA and CDR2 SQIVND (reference sequence). The CDR3 loop spans 13 amino acids. The DNA of the CDR3 is TGTGCCAGCCGCCCCGGGTGGGACACTGAAGCTTTCTTT. Protein product: CASRPGWDTEAFF.

Comment on this clone: One end of the junction fails to match germline, which may point to a read error. Here the CDR3 DNA reads TGCGCCAGCAGCCAGGTCGGAGGGGATTGGGCTGGAAACATCATATATTTT. Translation: CASSQVGGDWAGNIIYF. The chain is built from TRBV5-1 and TRBJ1-3, with D tentatively TRBD1 (5 bases). In germline, CDR1 is SGHRS, CDR2 YFSETQ. The CDR3 has 17 amino acids.

This chain links TRBV6-6 with TRBJ1-2; TRBD1 is a possible D gene (5 bases). The ends were cut back, 7 bases at V and 4 bases at J, with 19 bases in the middle. CDR1 is MNHNY and CDR2 is SVGAGI in the germline V gene (reference sequence). The CDR3 covers 15 residues. CDR3 DNA sequence: TGTGCCAGCACCCCCAGGGTAGGCTTTGGCTATGGCTACACCTTC. Translation gives CASTPRVGFGYGYTF.

The rearrangement uses TRBV13 and TRBJ1-3; unclear D gene. The germline V gene encodes CDR1 PRHDT and CDR2 FYEKMQ (reference sequence). This CDR3 comprises 15 residues. Trimming left V 5 bases short and J 0 bases short, with 11 bases between. The DNA for the CDR3 is TGTGCCAGCAGCGGAGGTTGGTTCTCTGGAAACACCATATATTTT. This translates into CASSGGWFSGNTIYF.

This clone was seen only a few times. This chain uses TRBV5-1 with TRBJ2-7, with 9 bases lining up with TRBD1. Germline lookup yields CDR1 SGHRS and CDR2 YFSETQ. This CDR3 spans 14 amino acids. The V segment lost 3 bases and the J segment 5 bases; nucleotides outside the gene matches: 6. The CDR3 sequence is CASSYGTGIDEQYF. CDR3 coding DNA: TGCGCCAGCAGCTACGGGACAGGGATCGACGAGCAGTACTTC.

The chain has TRBV10-2 and TRBJ1-5, with D unresolved. V was pared by 3 bases and J by 0 bases, with 6 bases between. Looked up from germline, CDR1 is WSHSY and CDR2 is SAAADI. This CDR3 is 14 amino acids long. CDR3 residues: CASSEQNSNQPQHF. CDR3 nucleotide sequence: TGCGCCAGCAGTGAACAGAATAGCAATCAGCCCCAGCATTTT.

CDR3 sequence reads: CASSFPPYRTGGNGYTF. DNA for the CDR3: TGTGCCAGCAGCTTCCCCCCCTATAGGACAGGGGGCAATGGCTACACCTTC. J is TRBJ1-2 and V is TRBV28, with 11 bases fitting TRBD1. Germline V gene sequence: CDR1 MDHEN, CDR2 SYDVKM. This CDR3 is 17 amino acids long. The V and J ends lost 6 bases and 6 bases, in that order; junction bases with no gene match: 15.

The rearrangement joins TRBV7-6 to TRBJ2-5, with 11 nucleotides matching TRBD2. The V gene's germline CDR1 is SGHVS and CDR2 FNYEAQ. J gave up 5 bases and V 3 bases, and 8 bases lay outside the gene matches. This CDR3 spans 16 amino acids. The CDR3 DNA follows: TGTGCCAGCAGCTTTAGTCCCGCTAGCGGGGGGGAGACCCAGTACTTC. Translating it yields CASSFSPASGGETQYF.